This passage covers 27 T cell receptor beta chains from one sample sequenced in a study of neoadjuvant anti-PD-1 for oral cavity cancer. Clones were read by immunoSEQ multiplex PCR, and TCRdb kept only the in-frame ones, dropping some. The sample carries tens of thousands of clones, 45% recorded once. As to time point: after neoadjuvant nivolumab, at surgical resection. The sequences come from tumor tissue, collected after nivolumab (anti-PD-1) treatment. The origin of the receptors is a person aged 35-80 years with oral cavity squamous cell carcinoma.

The chain combines TRBV6-1 with TRBJ1-1, with a weak D call TRBD1 (6 bases). The CDR3 is 13 residues long. The V end was cut by 8 bases, the J end by 1 base, with 11 bases between. Germline assignment: CDR1 MNHNS and CDR2 SASEGT. This CDR3 is CASGGGPNTEAFF. Written as DNA, the CDR3 is TGTGCCAGCGGTGGGGGGCCGAACACTGAAGCTTTCTTT.

J is TRBJ2-5 and V is TRBV29-1; 7 bases match TRBD1. J was trimmed by 2 bases and V by 3 bases; bases with no gene match: 0. Germline V CDR1 and CDR2: SQVTM, ANQGSEA. CDR3 size: 12 residues. The CDR3 spells CSVDRGQETQYF. The CDR3 DNA follows: TGCAGCGTTGACAGGGGGCAAGAGACCCAGTACTTC.

This clone has only one observation. The chain carries TRBV29-1 and TRBJ2-7; D is perhaps TRBD1 (5 bases). Germline values: CDR1 SQVTM, CDR2 ANQGSEA. The CDR3 totals 13 residues. Trimming took off 3 bases at V and 2 bases at J, with 11 bases between the two ends. The CDR3 loop is CSVERQGPYEQYF. The CDR3 DNA reads TGCAGCGTTGAGAGGCAGGGCCCCTACGAGCAGTACTTC.

This clone was seen a handful of times. The V gene is TRBV19, the J gene TRBJ2-3; the match to TRBD2 covers 7 bases. This CDR3 has 16 amino acids. Per the germline V gene, CDR1 is LNHDA and CDR2 is SQIVND (reference sequence). V lost 3 bases and J lost 0; bases outside the gene matches: 6. CDR3 DNA sequence: TGTGCCAGTAGTATGGGGGGGGGACTGAGCACAGATACGCAGTATTTT. It codes for CASSMGGGLSTDTQYF.

This clone was detected a few times. This chain links TRBV7-9 with TRBJ1-1; D uncertain. Trimming took off 5 bases at V and 0 bases at J, with 13 bases between the two ends. The CDR3 runs to 15 residues. Germline values: CDR1 SEHNR, CDR2 FQNEAQ (reference sequence). For the CDR3, the DNA is TGTGCCAGCAGCCCTGGGCTGGGGTTGAACACTGAAGCTTTCTTT. It specifies CASSPGLGLNTEAFF.

This clone appeared a single time. This rearrangement joins TRBV9 to TRBJ1-2; no reliable D call. Looked up from germline, CDR1 is SGDLS and CDR2 is YYNGEE. This CDR3 has 16 residues. V lost 4 bases and J 1 base, leaving 17 bases between the germline ends. DNA of the CDR3: TGTGCCAGCAGCCCAACCCCGGGAGCTAATAACTATGGCTACACCTTC. This encodes CASSPTPGANNYGYTF.

CDR3 nucleotides: TGTGCCAGTGACGCAGGGTTTGGCTACACCTTC. Encoded protein: CASDAGFGYTF. The chain joins TRBV6-6 to TRBJ1-2, with a possible D match to TRBD1 (5 bases). This CDR3 comprises 11 residues. V was shortened by 9 bases and J by 7 bases, with 12 bases between the two germline ends. Per germline, CDR1 MNHNY and CDR2 SVGAGI (reference sequence).

The genes are TRBV6-5 and TRBJ1-1, with a weak D call TRBD1 (5 bases). CDR3 length: 14 amino acids. With 4 bases removed from V and 0 bases from J, the gap between germline ends came to 9 bases. Germline V gene sequence: CDR1 MNHEY, CDR2 SVGAGI. The CDR3 sequence is CASSWTTLNTEAFF. The CDR3 nucleotides read TGTGCCAGCAGTTGGACAACCCTGAACACTGAAGCTTTCTTT.

The chain links TRBV18 to TRBJ1-2, with a possible D match to TRBD1 (6 bases). This CDR3 is 17 amino acids long. V lost 0 bases and J lost 2, with 16 bases in between. In germline, CDR1 is KGHSH, CDR2 LQKENI. The CDR3 DNA reads TGTGCCAGCTCACCACCGGGGAGCAGGGGAGGAAACTATGGCTACACCTTC. Its translation: CASSPPGSRGGNYGYTF.

The J gene is TRBJ2-7, the V gene TRBV21-1; the D call TRBD1 from the table was never checked on the DNA. TRBV21-1 is a documented pseudogene. The CDR3 covers 15 residues. CDR3: CASSKKPGTFREQYF. CDR3 DNA sequence: TGTGCCAGCAGCAAAAAGCCGGGGACATTCCGCGAGCAGTACTTC.

Worth noting for this clone: This is likely an artifact of a read error, given a far larger clone one base away. This rearrangement joins TRBV5-1 to TRBJ2-1; 9 bases line up with TRBD1. CDR1 and CDR2 (germline): SGHRS, YFSETQ. J was trimmed by 2 bases and V by 2 bases; bases with no gene match: 8. CDR3 length equals 17 residues. For the CDR3, the DNA is TGCGCCAGCAGCTTCCCGGGGGACAGGGTAACCTACAATGAGCAGTTCTTC. Amino acids: CASSFPGDRVTYNEQFF.

There are a few counts of this clone. V gene TRBV15 combines with J gene TRBJ2-3, with 7 bases identical to TRBD2. The CDR3 length is 15 residues. Germline V gives CDR1 LNHNV, CDR2 YYDKDF (reference sequence). V was pared by 0 bases and J by 0 bases, with 0 bases of the junction left unmatched. DNA of the CDR3: TGTGCCACCAGCAGAGAGGGGGGGAGCACAGATACGCAGTATTTT. Translated, it gives CATSREGGSTDTQYF.

In this sample, this clone turned up a few times. V is TRBV19 and J is TRBJ2-3, with 8 positions matching TRBD1. The CDR3 length is 14 residues. J lost 6 bases, V lost 3 bases, and 5 bases had no gene match. Germline lookup yields CDR1 LNHDA and CDR2 SQIVND (reference sequence). The CDR3 region has the DNA TGTGCCAGTAGTATTCAGGGGGCTAGGGATACGCAGTATTTT. Its translation is CASSIQGARDTQYF.

This chain links TRBV6-1 with TRBJ2-1; 7 nucleotides line up with TRBD2. This CDR3 has 12 amino acids. CDR1 is MNHNS, CDR2 SASEGT, per germline. V trimming: 8 bases; J trimming: 8 bases; junction bases outside the gene matches: 6. CDR3 bases: TGTGCCAGCGAGTCGGGGAGGGATGAGCAGTTCTTC. This encodes CASESGRDEQFF.

The V call is TRBV6-4, the J call TRBJ2-3, with unresolved D. Trimming removed 0 bases from V and 2 bases from J, with 9 bases in between. This CDR3 has 15 residues. From germline, CDR1 is MRHNA and CDR2 SNTAGT. CDR3 DNA sequence: TGTGCCAGCAGTGACTCCAGAGAATACACAGATACGCAGTATTTT. This translates into CASSDSREYTDTQYF.

The V and J genes are TRBV6-1 and TRBJ2-5, with 11 bases fitting TRBD1. Germline CDR1 reads MNHNS; CDR2 reads SASEGT. There are 13 residues in the CDR3. The V and J ends lost 5 bases and 5 bases, in that order; junction bases with no gene match: 1. The CDR3 reads CASSWDRGETQYF. The CDR3, as DNA: TGTGCCAGCAGTTGGGACAGGGGGGAGACCCAGTACTTC.

The gene calls are TRBV18 and TRBJ2-1, with 8 bases fitting TRBD1. This CDR3 spans 16 amino acids. V gave up 1 base and J gave up 6 bases; unmatched junction bases: 8. The germline V gene has CDR1 KGHSH and CDR2 LQKENI. In DNA form, the CDR3 reads TGTGCCAGCTCACCACTTATGACAGGGGTATTCAATGAGCAGTTCTTC. Amino acids: CASSPLMTGVFNEQFF. Full variable domain (outside the CDR3, taken from reference TRBV18 and TRBJ2-1): NAGVMQNPRHLVRRRGQEARLRCSPMKGHSHVYWYRQLPEEGLKFMVYLQKENIIDESGMPKERFSAEFPKEGPSILRIQQVVRGDSAAYFCASSPLMTGVFNEQFFGPGTRLTVL.

The chain has TRBV30 and TRBJ1-5; perhaps TRBD1 as D (6 bases). Trimming removed 2 bases at V and 2 bases at J, with 16 bases between. The CDR3 is 16 residues long. Germline CDR1 is GTSNPN and CDR2 is SVGIG (reference sequence). The CDR3 DNA reads as TGTGCCTGGAGTCGAGGGGGGCTGGGGGGCAATCAGCCCCAGCATTTT. It specifies CAWSRGGLGGNQPQHF. Filled out from reference TRBV30 and TRBJ1-5, the complete variable domain reads SQTIHQWPATLVQPVGSPLSLECTVEGTSNPNLYWYRQAAGRGLQLLFYSVGIGQISSEVPQNLSASRPQDRQFILSSKKLLLSDSGFYLCAWSRGGLGGNQPQHFGDGTRLSIL.

The rearrangement uses TRBV6-5 and TRBJ1-6; D is unclear. The CDR3 spans 14 residues. CDR1 is MNHEY and CDR2 is SVGAGI in the germline V gene. Trimming removed 6 bases from V and 8 bases from J, with 14 bases in between. The CDR3 nucleotides read TGTGCCAGCAGCTTAAGGACGCCGGATTCACCCCTCCACTTT. Protein product: CASSLRTPDSPLHF.

The rearrangement uses TRBV12-5 and TRBJ2-5, with D perhaps matching TRBD2 (5 bases). With 7 bases removed from V and 4 bases from J, the gap between germline ends came to 22 bases. The germline V gene encodes CDR1 LGHNT and CDR2 FRNRAP. This CDR3 has 16 residues. In DNA form, the CDR3 reads TGTGCTAGTGCTGCATCCCCGACCGGGGTGGTAGAGACCCAGTACTTC. Protein: CASAASPTGVVETQYF.

V and J are TRBV4-3 and TRBJ1-6, with TRBD1 matching over 8 bases. CDR1 LGHNA and CDR2 YSLEER come from the germline V gene. The trim removed 0 bases at V and 8 bases at J, leaving 6 bases unmatched. The CDR3 has 16 residues. The CDR3: CASSQEDTGGYSPLHF. CDR3 coding DNA: TGCGCCAGCAGCCAAGAGGATACAGGGGGTTATTCACCCCTCCACTTT.

The V and J genes are TRBV5-6 and TRBJ2-7, with a tentative D call TRBD1 (6 bases). The CDR3 length is 14 residues. The V end was cut by 4 bases, the J end by 2 bases, with 13 bases between. CDR1 SGHDT and CDR2 YYEEEE come from the germline V gene. Written as DNA, the CDR3 is TGTGCCAGCAGCCGGTGGACAGATACCTACGAGCAGTACTTC. This sequence encodes CASSRWTDTYEQYF. The full variable domain, completed using reference TRBV5-6 and TRBJ2-7, is DAGVTQSPTHLIKTRGQQVTLRCSPKSGHDTVSWYQQALGQGPQFIFQYYEEEERQRGNFPDRFSGHQFPNYSSELNVNALLLGDSALYLCASSRWTDTYEQYFGPGTRLTVT.

This chain joins TRBV25-1 and TRBJ2-7, with D tentatively TRBD1 (6 bases). The germline V gene encodes CDR1 MGHDK and CDR2 SYGVNS. This CDR3 contains 11 residues. V was cut by 6 bases and J by 3 bases, with 6 bases left in between. CDR3 protein: CASRDSYEQYF. In nucleotides, the CDR3 is TGTGCCAGCAGGGACAGCTACGAGCAGTACTTC.

This rearrangement joins TRBV18 to TRBJ2-5, with no clear D. The length of the CDR3 is 14 residues. Looked up from germline, CDR1 is KGHSH and CDR2 is LQKENI. V shed 5 bases and J shed 0 bases, with 10 bases lying between them. The CDR3 is CASSWTGDQETQYF. The CDR3 DNA sequence: TGTGCCAGCTCATGGACCGGCGACCAAGAGACCCAGTACTTC.

This clone was seen more than once but under ten times. V and J are TRBV7-9 and TRBJ1-1; 8 bases are a match to TRBD1. The germline gives CDR1 SEHNR, CDR2 FQNEAQ (reference sequence). Losses at the gene ends were 4 bases for V and 5 bases for J; bases not matched to a gene: 3. CDR3 length: 13 amino acids. The CDR3 bases are TGTGCCAGCAGCTGGACAGGGAAAACTGAAGCTTTCTTT. Translation gives CASSWTGKTEAFF.

This clone occurred a few times. The chain uses TRBV10-2 and TRBJ1-4; D call uncertain. CDR3 length equals 15 residues. Germline CDR1 WSHSY, CDR2 SAAADI. The V gene lost 3 bases and the J gene lost 4 bases, with 12 bases spanning the gap. The CDR3 loop is CASSDGKKYNEKLFF. CDR3 coding DNA: TGCGCCAGCAGTGATGGCAAGAAATATAATGAAAAACTGTTTTTT.

This clone was detected ten times or more. The chain links TRBV7-9 to TRBJ2-3, with no clear D. Trimming cost V 2 bases and J 2 bases, with 8 bases left between them. In germline, CDR1 is SEHNR, CDR2 FQNEAQ (reference sequence). CDR3 length: 14 amino acids. CDR3 in amino acids: CASSLTGHTDTQYF. The CDR3 DNA sequence: TGTGCCAGCAGCTTAACGGGCCACACAGATACGCAGTATTTT.